This T cell receptor (beta chain) came from a study of cytomegalovirus exposure and HLA in healthy donors. On this clone itself: The antigen remains unidentified.

Trimming cost V 0 bases and J 8 bases, with 13 bases left between them. The CDR3 sequence is 14 residues long. Germline V gives CDR1 GTSNPN, CDR2 SVGIG (reference sequence). Study-level results: Specificity of a few CMV-associated chains for CMV antigens was verified in vitro. An analysis that was carried out later associated 15,000 to 20,000 TCR beta sequences with HLA alleles at 0.05 false discovery rate. Presence/absence analyses took donor sequencing depth as roughly uniform. TRBV6-2, TRBV6-3 and some other V segments were unresolvable in 87-base-pair reads.

The PCR used 60 Vbeta and 13 Jbeta primers. Here immunoSEQ multiplex PCR was the method, and the copy in TCRdb shows in-frame clones only, minus some. The repertoire has 100,000 or so clones, approximately 76% of them found once; the top ten carry less than 6%. This chain uses TRBV30 with TRBJ1-4, with D unresolved. The sample comprised PBMCs. This receptor was obtained from a man aged 30 to 45 in good health and CMV-seropositive. The CDR3 nucleotides are TGTGCCTGGAGTGTACTAGGAGCCGGCGAAAAACTGTTTTTT. Translation: CAWSVLGAGEKLFF. The variable domain in full, completed from reference TRBV30 and TRBJ1-4, reads SQTIHQWPATLVQPVGSPLSLECTVEGTSNPNLYWYRQAAGRGLQLLFYSVGIGQISSEVPQNLSASRPQDRQFILSSKKLLLSDSGFYLCAWSVLGAGEKLFFGSGTQLSVL.